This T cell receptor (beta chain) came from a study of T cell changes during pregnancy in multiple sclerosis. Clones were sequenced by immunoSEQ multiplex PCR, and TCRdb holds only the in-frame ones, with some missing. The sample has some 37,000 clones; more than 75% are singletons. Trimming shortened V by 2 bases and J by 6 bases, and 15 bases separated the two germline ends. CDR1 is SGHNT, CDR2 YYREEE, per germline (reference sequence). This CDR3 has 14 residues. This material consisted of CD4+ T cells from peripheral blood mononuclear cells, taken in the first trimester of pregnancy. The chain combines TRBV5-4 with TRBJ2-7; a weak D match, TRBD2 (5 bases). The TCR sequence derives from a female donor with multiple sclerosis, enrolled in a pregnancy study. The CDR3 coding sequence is TGTGCCAGCAGCTTACAGACTGAAGAGGGCGAGCAGTACTTC. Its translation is CASSLQTEEGEQYF.